This TCR gamma chain was sequenced during a study of γδ T cells in repeated Plasmodium falciparum infection. TCRdb re-processed the multiplex PCR reads via CATT. Of roughly 32,000 gamma-chain clones listed, almost 1.5% are singletons. Gammadelta T cells were flow-sorted from PBMC into Vgamma9/Vdelta2+ and Vdelta2-negative populations for bulk analysis. This clone was detected only a few times. For this DNA, TCRdb reports the protein of a much larger clone, which diverges at residue 7, most likely from a read error; the protein presented here is translated directly from the DNA. CDR3 length: 9 residues. The V gene's germline CDR1 is GITISATS and CDR2 ISYDGTV (reference sequence).

What was sequenced was gamma-delta T cells from blood. This receptor was taken from a pool of human donors (malaria-infected and uninfected, not separated). No J gene was assigned, while the V gene was called as TRGV9. CDR3 sequence: CALWEIRLF. The DNA of the CDR3 is TGTGCCTTGTGGGAGATAAGACTCTTT.